This is a list of T cell receptor beta chains from one sample in a study of identical twins. One entry per CDR3 protein, called by TCRdb with MiXCR from the 5' RACE reads. The data show 250,000 to 300,000 distinct CDR3 sequences, about 8.9% seen once. The sample was also reused in another study, on yellow fever vaccine responses in identical twins.

Specimen: CD8+ T cells sorted from blood. The receptors here all came from a woman younger than 30 in good health. Both conserved end residues are part of each CDR3. Fields, in order: clone size, D gene, J gene, V gene, CDR3 DNA, CDR3 protein. D genes are given only for firm matches. Expanded clones are given a class, and other clones once, few, many or no size at all.

clone_size: many
d_call: NA
j_call: TRBJ2-7
v_call: TRBV7-2
cdr3_nt: TGTGCCAGCAGCCCTAGGGGGGGAGCAACGGCCTCCTACGAGCAGTACTTC
cdr3_aa: CASSPRGGATASYEQYF

clone_size: many
d_call: NA
j_call: TRBJ2-5
v_call: TRBV12-3/TRBV12-4
cdr3_nt: TGTGCCAGCAGTTTTGATCTGGCTGGGGAGACCCAGTACTTC
cdr3_aa: CASSFDLAGETQYF

clone_size: many
d_call: NA
j_call: TRBJ2-5
v_call: TRBV7-2
cdr3_nt: TGTGCCAGCAGAAACCGGGACACGGACTGGCGGACCCAGTACTTC
cdr3_aa: CASRNRDTDWRTQYF

clone_size: many
d_call: TRBD2
j_call: TRBJ2-3
v_call: TRBV5-1
cdr3_nt: TGCGCCAGCAGCCAAACTAGCGGGGGGAGCGCAGATACGCAGTATTTT
cdr3_aa: CASSQTSGGSADTQYF

clone_size: few
d_call: NA
j_call: TRBJ2-3
v_call: TRBV9
cdr3_nt: TGTGCCAGCAGCGGAACCGGGGGTAACACAGATACGCAGTATTTT
cdr3_aa: CASSGTGGNTDTQYF

clone_size: many
d_call: NA
j_call: TRBJ2-1
v_call: TRBV4-1
cdr3_nt: TGCGCCAGCAGCCAAGACGCTGGATACAATGAGCAGTTCTTC
cdr3_aa: CASSQDAGYNEQFF

clone_size: NA
d_call: NA
j_call: TRBJ1-4
v_call: TRBV5-1
cdr3_nt: TGCGCCAGCAGCTTGGATCCAGGGCTTAATGAAAAACTGTTTTTT
cdr3_aa: CASSLDPGLNEKLFF

clone_size: NA
d_call: TRBD2
j_call: TRBJ2-1
v_call: TRBV5-1
cdr3_nt: TGCGCCAGCAGCCCTGAGCGGGGGGGCCCTAATGAGCAGTTCTTC
cdr3_aa: CASSPERGGPNEQFF

clone_size: NA
d_call: NA
j_call: TRBJ2-1
v_call: TRBV6-2/TRBV6-3
cdr3_nt: TGTGCCAGCAGTTCGTCAACGGAGGGCTGGGGGAATGAGCAGTTCTTC
cdr3_aa: CASSSSTEGWGNEQFF

clone_size: few
d_call: NA
j_call: TRBJ2-7
v_call: TRBV20-1
cdr3_nt: TGCAGTGCTAGTATGATGGGGTCCAGCTACTACGAGCAGTACTTC
cdr3_aa: CSASMMGSSYYEQYF

clone_size: once
d_call: TRBD2
j_call: TRBJ2-7
v_call: TRBV6-2/TRBV6-3
cdr3_nt: TGTGCCAGCAGTTGGCGGGAGGGCTCCTACGAGCAGTACTTC
cdr3_aa: CASSWREGSYEQYF

clone_size: NA
d_call: NA
j_call: TRBJ2-1
v_call: TRBV13
cdr3_nt: TGTGCCAGCAGCCCGCGGCGGGCCTTCAATGAGCAGTTCTTC
cdr3_aa: CASSPRRAFNEQFF

clone_size: NA
d_call: NA
j_call: TRBJ2-7
v_call: TRBV7-9
cdr3_nt: TGTGCCAGCAGCTTAGGTCTGGGGCAATCGCTCGAGCAGTACTTC
cdr3_aa: CASSLGLGQSLEQYF

clone_size: many
d_call: NA
j_call: TRBJ2-3
v_call: TRBV7-6
cdr3_nt: TGTGCCAGCAGCTTCTTAGCGGTACACACAGATACGCAGTATTTT
cdr3_aa: CASSFLAVHTDTQYF

clone_size: many
d_call: TRBD2
j_call: TRBJ2-7
v_call: TRBV20-1
cdr3_nt: TGCAGTGCACGAGGGGGACTAGCGGGAGGGATCTACGAGCAGTACTTC
cdr3_aa: CSARGGLAGGIYEQYF

clone_size: few
d_call: NA
j_call: TRBJ2-7
v_call: TRBV5-1
cdr3_nt: TGCGCCAGCAGCTTGGATTGGTCATACGAGCAGTACTTC
cdr3_aa: CASSLDWSYEQYF

clone_size: few
d_call: TRBD2
j_call: TRBJ2-7
v_call: TRBV20-1
cdr3_nt: TGCAGTGCTAGGGGGACTACCAGTCGCGAGCAGTACTTC
cdr3_aa: CSARGTTSREQYF

clone_size: NA
d_call: NA
j_call: TRBJ1-2
v_call: TRBV7-2
cdr3_nt: TGTGCCAGCAGCTTCACCTACGGACTCTATGGCTACACCTTC
cdr3_aa: CASSFTYGLYGYTF

clone_size: NA
d_call: NA
j_call: TRBJ1-2
v_call: TRBV6-2/TRBV6-3
cdr3_nt: TGTGCCAGCAGCATCAGGGTTGACTATGGCTACACCTTC
cdr3_aa: CASSIRVDYGYTF

clone_size: few
d_call: TRBD1
j_call: TRBJ2-2
v_call: TRBV2
cdr3_nt: TGTGCCAGCTACAGGGGTCTAACCGGGGAGCTGTTTTTT
cdr3_aa: CASYRGLTGELFF

clone_size: NA
d_call: NA
j_call: TRBJ2-5
v_call: TRBV7-9
cdr3_nt: TGTGCCAGCAGTATAGGAGTGGAGACCCAGTACTTC
cdr3_aa: CASSIGVETQYF

clone_size: many
d_call: NA
j_call: TRBJ2-7
v_call: TRBV4-1
cdr3_nt: TGCGCCAGCAGCCAAGTTCACGGTACCTCCTACGAGCAGTACTTC
cdr3_aa: CASSQVHGTSYEQYF

clone_size: many
d_call: NA
j_call: TRBJ2-1
v_call: TRBV29-1
cdr3_nt: TGCAGCGTTGAGGGACGGCAGGGGCGTGTAGGGCAGTTCTTC
cdr3_aa: CSVEGRQGRVGQFF

clone_size: NA
d_call: NA
j_call: TRBJ1-5
v_call: TRBV5-6
cdr3_nt: TGTGCCAGCAGCAAGGCGGGGGCTAGCAATCAGCCCCAGCATTTT
cdr3_aa: CASSKAGASNQPQHF

clone_size: many
d_call: NA
j_call: TRBJ1-4
v_call: TRBV6-1
cdr3_nt: TGTGCCAGCAGAAGAGGGGTAGGGGACGGGGGTGAAAAACTGTTTTTT
cdr3_aa: CASRRGVGDGGEKLFF

clone_size: many
d_call: TRBD1
j_call: TRBJ2-6
v_call: TRBV15
cdr3_nt: TGTGCCACCAGCGGACAGGGGAGCTCTGGGGCCAACGTCCTGACTTTC
cdr3_aa: CATSGQGSSGANVLTF

clone_size: few
d_call: NA
j_call: TRBJ2-1
v_call: TRBV29-1
cdr3_nt: TGCAGCGTGACCGGGACCCCTGTTGGTGAGCAGTTCTTC
cdr3_aa: CSVTGTPVGEQFF

clone_size: NA
d_call: TRBD1
j_call: TRBJ2-2
v_call: TRBV6-5
cdr3_nt: TGTGCCAGCAGTCACCCTACAGGGGGACCCGGGGAGCTGTTTTTT
cdr3_aa: CASSHPTGGPGELFF

clone_size: NA
d_call: NA
j_call: TRBJ2-7
v_call: TRBV6-1
cdr3_nt: TGTGCCAGCAGTGAACTTGCTGGGGCAGTCTACGAGCAGTACTTC
cdr3_aa: CASSELAGAVYEQYF

clone_size: few
d_call: NA
j_call: TRBJ2-3
v_call: TRBV5-1
cdr3_nt: TGCGCCAGCACTGAGACAGGCACCGCTCAAGATACGCAGTATTTT
cdr3_aa: CASTETGTAQDTQYF

clone_size: many
d_call: NA
j_call: TRBJ1-5
v_call: TRBV7-6
cdr3_nt: TGTGCCAGCAGCTTAGCCCCAGGGGCAGGGAGCAATCAGCCCCAGCATTTT
cdr3_aa: CASSLAPGAGSNQPQHF

clone_size: few
d_call: NA
j_call: TRBJ1-1
v_call: TRBV5-1
cdr3_nt: TGCGCCAGCAGCTTGGGCAGCCCCCCTGAAGCTTTCTTT
cdr3_aa: CASSLGSPPEAFF

clone_size: NA
d_call: NA
j_call: TRBJ2-7
v_call: TRBV6-5
cdr3_nt: TGTGCCAGCAGTGACTCACTTACTCACCTCTCCTACGAGCAGTACTTC
cdr3_aa: CASSDSLTHLSYEQYF

clone_size: NA
d_call: NA
j_call: TRBJ2-7
v_call: TRBV7-9
cdr3_nt: TGTACCAGCAACCCTGTTGAGGCTTACGAGCAGTACTTC
cdr3_aa: CTSNPVEAYEQYF

clone_size: once
d_call: NA
j_call: TRBJ2-7
v_call: TRBV7-6
cdr3_nt: TGTGCCAGCAGCTGGGACTTGGGAGGTTCGGGGGAGCAGTACTTC
cdr3_aa: CASSWDLGGSGEQYF

clone_size: few
d_call: NA
j_call: TRBJ1-6
v_call: TRBV3-1
cdr3_nt: TGTGCCAGCAGCCCGCCAACAGGGAGACGTCGTTCACCCCTCCACTTT
cdr3_aa: CASSPPTGRRRSPLHF

clone_size: many
d_call: NA
j_call: TRBJ2-1
v_call: TRBV7-9
cdr3_nt: TGTGCCAGCAGCAATGTGGGTGAGCAGTTCTTC
cdr3_aa: CASSNVGEQFF

clone_size: many
d_call: NA
j_call: TRBJ2-3
v_call: TRBV6-4
cdr3_nt: TGTGCCAGCAGTGACCCGACCGTAGATACGCAGTATTTT
cdr3_aa: CASSDPTVDTQYF

clone_size: NA
d_call: TRBD2
j_call: TRBJ2-7
v_call: TRBV2
cdr3_nt: TGTGCCAGCAGCGACCGGACTAGCGGAAGGCCCTACGAGCAGTACTTC
cdr3_aa: CASSDRTSGRPYEQYF

clone_size: NA
d_call: NA
j_call: TRBJ2-7
v_call: TRBV4-2
cdr3_nt: TGTGCCAGCAGCCATGAGGGGGATTACGAGCAGTACTTC
cdr3_aa: CASSHEGDYEQYF

clone_size: NA
d_call: TRBD1
j_call: TRBJ1-4
v_call: TRBV29-1
cdr3_nt: TGCAGCGTTCTTCGGGGACAGGGGGATGAAAAACTGTTTTTT
cdr3_aa: CSVLRGQGDEKLFF

clone_size: NA
d_call: NA
j_call: TRBJ2-1
v_call: TRBV2
cdr3_nt: TGTGCCAGCAGTGAAGACACTACCTACCATGAGCAGTTCTTC
cdr3_aa: CASSEDTTYHEQFF